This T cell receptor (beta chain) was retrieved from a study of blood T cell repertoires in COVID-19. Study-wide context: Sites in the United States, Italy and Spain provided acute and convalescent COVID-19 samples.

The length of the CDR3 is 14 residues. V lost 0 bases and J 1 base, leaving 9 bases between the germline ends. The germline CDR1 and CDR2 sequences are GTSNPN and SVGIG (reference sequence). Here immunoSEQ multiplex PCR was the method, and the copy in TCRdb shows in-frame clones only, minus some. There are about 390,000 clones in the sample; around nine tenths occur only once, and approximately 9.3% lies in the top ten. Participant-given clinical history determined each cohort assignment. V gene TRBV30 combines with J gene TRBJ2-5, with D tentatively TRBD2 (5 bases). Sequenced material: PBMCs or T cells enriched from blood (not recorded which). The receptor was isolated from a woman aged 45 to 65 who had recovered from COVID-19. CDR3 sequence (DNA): TGTGCCTGGAGTGTACGAGGGATCCAAGAGACCCAGTACTTC. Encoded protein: CAWSVRGIQETQYF.